Shown below are 25 T cell receptor beta chains from a single sample sequenced in a study of radiation and T cells in renal cell carcinoma. Documented time point: blood 2 weeks post-SBRT. Treatment described: 15 Gy SBRT to primary tumor, nephrectomy 4 weeks later. Here immunoSEQ multiplex PCR was the method, and the copy in TCRdb shows in-frame clones only, minus some. The sample contains 160,000 or so clones, around 90% of which appear only once. Source: blood, taken from a patient whose treatment included radiotherapy and nephrectomy. The origin of the receptors is a woman between 50 and 59 years old with renal cell carcinoma.

The chain links TRBV29-1 to TRBJ1-4; tentative D call: TRBD1 (5 bases). V gave up 7 bases and J gave up 4 bases, with 13 bases separating them. CDR1 and CDR2 (germline): SQVTM, ANQGSEA. The CDR3 runs 13 residues. The chain's CDR3 is CSASDSVNEKLFF. The CDR3 nucleotides read TGCAGCGCTAGTGACAGCGTTAATGAAAAACTGTTTTTT.

The chain uses TRBV18 and TRBJ2-7; D perhaps matches TRBD2 (6 bases). Trimming removed 3 bases from V and 4 bases from J, with 16 bases in between. The CDR3 contains 15 residues. Germline CDR1 reads KGHSH; CDR2 reads LQKENI. CDR3 amino acids: CASSPSGGTAYEQYF. Here the CDR3 DNA reads TGTGCCAGCTCACCCTCCGGGGGAACGGCGTACGAGCAGTACTTC.

The chain has TRBV7-9 and TRBJ2-7; a possible D gene is TRBD1 (6 bases). Germline V gene data show CDR1 as SEHNR and CDR2 as FQNEAQ (reference sequence). The CDR3 covers 18 residues. The V gene lost 5 bases and the J gene lost 3 bases, with 26 bases spanning the gap. The CDR3 nucleotides are TGTGCCAGCAGCCCCCTCCTGAAAGACGGGACAAGCCTCTACGAGCAGTACTTC. It translates to CASSPLLKDGTSLYEQYF.

The J gene is TRBJ2-7, the V gene TRBV5-6; D might be TRBD1 or TRBD2, each matching 5 bases. The germline V gene encodes CDR1 SGHDT and CDR2 YYEEEE. The CDR3 has 16 residues. The V end was cut by 2 bases, the J end by 1 base, with 16 bases between. CDR3 DNA: TGTGCCAGCAGCTTCCGGGACGGGCAACCATCCTACGAGCAGTACTTC. This codes for CASSFRDGQPSYEQYF. Based on the CDR3 plus reference TRBV5-6 and TRBJ2-7, the full variable domain is DAGVTQSPTHLIKTRGQQVTLRCSPKSGHDTVSWYQQALGQGPQFIFQYYEEEERQRGNFPDRFSGHQFPNYSSELNVNALLLGDSALYLCASSFRDGQPSYEQYFGPGTRLTVT.

This chain connects TRBV7-9 to TRBJ1-4; D is possibly TRBD1 (6 bases). Trimming shortened V by 0 bases and J by 9 bases, and 14 bases separated the two germline ends. The germline gives CDR1 SEHNR, CDR2 FQNEAQ (reference sequence). This CDR3 is 15 amino acids long. CDR3: CASSLATGARKKLFF. The CDR3 DNA sequence: TGTGCCAGCAGCTTAGCGACGGGGGCCAGGAAAAAACTGTTTTTT. Filled out from reference TRBV7-9 and TRBJ1-4, the complete variable domain reads DTGVSQNPRHKITKRGQNVTFRCDPISEHNRLYWYRQTLGQGPEFLTYFQNEAQLEKSRLLSDRFSAERPKGSFSTLEIQRTEQGDSAMYLCASSLATGARKKLFFGSGTQLSVL.

The V gene is TRBV6-1, the J gene TRBJ1-1, with a weak D call TRBD1 (5 bases). The CDR3 has 15 amino acids. The V gene lost 1 base and the J gene lost 1 base, with 10 bases spanning the gap. Germline CDR1 and CDR2: MNHNS and SASEGT. The CDR3 protein is CASSEGGRPNTEAFF. CDR3 DNA: TGTGCCAGCAGTGAAGGGGGCAGGCCGAACACTGAAGCTTTCTTT.

The CDR3 nucleotides read TGCAGCGCCCCAGGACAGTCTAACTATGGCTACACCTTC. Translation gives CSAPGQSNYGYTF. This sequence joins TRBV29-1 and TRBJ1-2; perhaps TRBD1 as D (6 bases). The CDR3 contains 13 residues. Trimming stripped 7 bases from V and 0 bases from J, with 12 bases between. Germline-derived CDR1 and CDR2 are SQVTM and ANQGSEA.

The CDR3: CASSQGMTTFFGNEQFF. The CDR3 DNA is TGTGCCAGCAGCCAGGGAATGACTACCTTTTTTGGCAATGAGCAGTTCTTC. This rearrangement joins TRBV4-2 to TRBJ2-1; weak D call: TRBD2 (5 bases). The CDR3 has 17 residues. The germline V and J ends were trimmed by 3 bases and 6 bases, with 21 bases remaining between them. Germline values: CDR1 LGHNA, CDR2 YNFKEQ.

This chain connects TRBV21-1 to TRBJ2-7; TRBD1 is the table's D call and was not checked against the DNA. TRBV21-1 is termed a pseudogene. The CDR3 spans 15 residues. The CDR3 DNA reads TGTGCCAGCAGCACGACAGGGGTGCCGACCTACGAGCAGTACTTC. Amino acids: CASSTTGVPTYEQYF.

This chain links TRBV11-1 with TRBJ1-1; perhaps TRBD1 as D (5 bases). The CDR3 has 14 amino acids. V lost 5 bases and J 1 base, leaving 11 bases between the germline ends. Germline V gene data show CDR1 as SGHAT and CDR2 as FQDESV (reference sequence). CDR3 DNA: TGTGCCAGCAGCCGGGACTTATCGAACACTGAAGCTTTCTTT. Translating it yields CASSRDLSNTEAFF.

The chain has TRBV6-5 and TRBJ2-7; the match to TRBD1 covers 9 bases. The CDR3 spans 13 residues. V shed 5 bases and J 6 bases; nucleotides not matched to a gene: 5. Germline assignment: CDR1 MNHEY and CDR2 SVGAGI. CDR3 amino acids: CASSPTGGVEQYF. CDR3 in DNA: TGTGCCAGCAGTCCGACAGGGGGTGTCGAGCAGTACTTC.

The V and J genes are TRBV7-8 and TRBJ2-2; TRBD2 matches at 13 bases. This CDR3 comprises 16 residues. CDR1 and CDR2 (germline): SGHVS, FQNEAQ. The trim removed 6 bases at V and 6 bases at J, leaving 7 bases unmatched. Here the CDR3 DNA reads TGTGCCAGCAGATTTCGACTAGCGGGGGGTTCCGGGGAGCTGTTTTTT. As protein: CASRFRLAGGSGELFF.

This clone was observed once. The V and J genes are TRBV6-6 and TRBJ1-1; unclear D gene. Germline-derived CDR1 and CDR2 are MNHNY and SVGAGI (reference sequence). The CDR3 has 13 amino acids. V shed 5 bases and J shed 3 bases, with 10 bases lying between them. The CDR3 nucleotides are TGTGCCAGCAGTCCTCAAGTGGACACTGAAGCTTTCTTT. As protein: CASSPQVDTEAFF.

The rearrangement uses TRBV30 and TRBJ2-1; TRBD2 agrees at 7 bases. The CDR3 has 14 residues. V shed 3 bases and J 4 bases; nucleotides not matched to a gene: 6. The germline gives CDR1 GTSNPN, CDR2 SVGIG (reference sequence). CDR3 protein: CAWRGGEPYNEQFF. In DNA, the CDR3 is TGTGCCTGGAGGGGAGGGGAGCCGTACAATGAGCAGTTCTTC.

The V and J genes are TRBV18 and TRBJ1-4, with D unclear. There are 14 residues in the CDR3. V was trimmed by 3 bases and J by 3 bases, leaving 8 bases between them. CDR1 KGHSH and CDR2 LQKENI come from the germline V gene. The CDR3 region has the DNA TGTGCCAGCTCACCGGGTAGGGCTAATGAAAAACTGTTTTTT. It translates to CASSPGRANEKLFF.

The CDR3, as DNA: TGCGCCAGCAGCCAAGATTCGGGACAGACGGTCGAGCAGTACTTC. Translated: CASSQDSGQTVEQYF. The chain uses TRBV4-3 and TRBJ2-7; TRBD1 agrees at 7 bases. This CDR3 spans 15 amino acids. The V segment lost 0 bases and the J segment 6 bases; nucleotides outside the gene matches: 8. CDR1 LGHNA and CDR2 YSLEER come from the germline V gene.

This chain uses TRBV5-1 with TRBJ1-3; D remains unclear. Looked up from germline, CDR1 is SGHRS and CDR2 is YFSETQ. The CDR3 is 14 amino acids. Trimming removed 4 bases from V and 0 bases from J, with 8 bases in between. This CDR3 is CASSGVSSGNTIYF. CDR3 DNA sequence: TGCGCCAGCAGCGGGGTTAGCTCTGGAAACACCATATATTTT.

This sequence joins TRBV28 and TRBJ2-7; 7 bases map to TRBD1. The length of the CDR3 is 15 residues. The germline V gene has CDR1 MDHEN and CDR2 SYDVKM. Losses at the gene ends were 5 bases for V and 0 bases for J; bases not matched to a gene: 7. The CDR3: CASSVTGQSSYEQYF. The CDR3 nucleotides are TGTGCCAGCAGTGTCACGGGACAGTCCTCCTACGAGCAGTACTTC. Full variable domain (remainder filled in from reference TRBV28 and TRBJ2-7): DVKVTQSSRYLVKRTGEKVFLECVQDMDHENMFWYRQDPGLGLRLIYFSYDVKMKEKGDIPEGYSVSREKKERFSLILESASTNQTSMYLCASSVTGQSSYEQYFGPGTRLTVT.

The chain uses TRBV18 and TRBJ1-4, with a weak D call TRBD1 (5 bases). The V end lost 3 bases, the J end lost 4 bases, and 18 bases lay between the germline ends. Per the germline V gene, CDR1 is KGHSH and CDR2 is LQKENI. The CDR3 is made up of 17 amino acids. CDR3 sequence reads: CASSPGRSPPYNEKLFF. In DNA, the CDR3 is TGTGCCAGCTCACCGGGACGCTCTCCCCCTTATAATGAAAAACTGTTTTTT.

This clone occurred once. The chain joins TRBV7-9 to TRBJ2-3, with D perhaps TRBD1 (6 bases). Germline-derived CDR1 and CDR2 are SEHNR and FQNEAQ (reference sequence). The CDR3 covers 14 residues. Trimming took off 5 bases at V and 6 bases at J, with 15 bases between the two ends. CDR3 sequence: CASSRGPTGDTQYF. For the CDR3, the DNA is TGTGCCAGCAGCAGAGGGCCAACAGGGGATACGCAGTATTTT.

In DNA, the CDR3 is TGTGCCAGCAGCTGGGACAGGGAATATGGCTACACCTTC. As protein: CASSWDREYGYTF. The rearrangement joins TRBV13 to TRBJ1-2, with 9 bases fitting TRBD1. The CDR3 runs 13 residues. Trimming took 4 bases from V and 5 from J; bases not matched to a gene: 2. Germline V lookup: CDR1 PRHDT, CDR2 FYEKMQ (reference sequence).

The chain recombines TRBV29-1 with TRBJ2-7, with 7 bases aligning to TRBD2. The CDR3 spans 13 residues. Trimming took 7 bases from V and 5 from J; bases not matched to a gene: 11. In germline, CDR1 is SQVTM, CDR2 ANQGSEA. CDR3 in DNA: TGCAGCGGGCAAGAAGGGGCGGGAGACGAGCAGTACTTC. This gives the protein CSGQEGAGDEQYF.

The chain combines TRBV6-6 with TRBJ2-5; no definite D call. CDR1 and CDR2 from the germline V gene are MNHNY and SVGAGI (reference sequence). V was shortened by 2 bases and J by 5 bases, with 6 bases between the two germline ends. The CDR3 contains 12 residues. The CDR3 DNA reads as TGTGCCAGCAGTTACAAGATGGAGACCCAGTACTTC. Protein sequence: CASSYKMETQYF.

The chain recombines TRBV9 with TRBJ1-2, with 8 bases fitting TRBD1. V lost 5 bases, J lost 4 bases, and 4 bases stayed unmatched. The CDR3 extends over 13 amino acids. Germline V CDR1 and CDR2: SGDLS, YYNGEE. Written as DNA, the CDR3 is TGTGCCAGCAGTGGAACAGGGGGCTATGGCTACACCTTC. It translates to CASSGTGGYGYTF.

This sequence joins TRBV19 and TRBJ1-5; tentatively, D is TRBD1 (5 bases). Trimming removed 7 bases from V and 1 base from J, with 14 bases in between. The CDR3 is 15 amino acids. Germline loops: CDR1 LNHDA, CDR2 SQIVND (reference sequence). CDR3 bases: TGTGCCAGTAACCCTCTGGGGGGAAGCAATCAGCCCCAGCATTTT. Translated, it gives CASNPLGGSNQPQHF.